Each of the 15 T cell receptor beta chains below was sequenced from the same sample in a study of human T cells and chemical hapten exposure. Time point reported: patch test 3, about 24 weeks after DPC sensitization. Treatment of the sample: therapeutic diphenylcyclopropenone sensitization with weekly scalp DPC. TCRdb reanalysed the RACE reads using MiXCR and keeps one entry per CDR3 protein. The table records about 190,000 distinct CDR3 sequences, approximately 24% of them present only once. The sample in question was whole blood, obtained in connection with sensitization to the hapten diphenylcyclopropenone (DPC). These receptors came from a woman aged 40 to 50 with alopecia areata. Some clones in this sample may be carry-over from other donors' samples.

V usage is TRBV28 and J usage is TRBJ1-1; D unresolved. V was pared by 3 bases and J by 8 bases, with 10 bases between. This CDR3 has 12 residues. Germline CDR1 and CDR2: MDHEN and SYDVKM. The CDR3 DNA reads TGTGCCAGCAGTTTTCCCGGGTTGGAAGCTTTCTTT. As protein: CASSFPGLEAFF.

About this clonotype: The junction differs from germline at one of its ends, possibly a read error. This chain links TRBV7-7 with TRBJ2-5; 7 positions agree with TRBD1. Germline V lookup: CDR1 SSHAT, CDR2 FNYEAQ (reference sequence). This CDR3 spans 13 amino acids. CDR3 sequence: CASSRTGRETQYF. The CDR3 DNA sequence: TGTGCTAGCAGCCGGACAGGTCGAGAGACCCAGTACTTC.

This clonotype was observed many times. The chain combines TRBV29-1 with TRBJ1-1, with 7 bases that match TRBD1. The CDR3 contains 14 residues. Germline CDR1 and CDR2: SQVTM and ANQGSEA. Trimming took 2 bases from V and 10 from J; bases not matched to a gene: 13. CDR3 residues: CSVEINQGQTGAFF. CDR3 in DNA: TGCAGCGTTGAAATTAATCAGGGACAGACAGGAGCTTTCTTT.

V is TRBV4-3 and J is TRBJ1-2; no clear D. Trimming removed 1 base at V and 6 bases at J, with 9 bases between. The CDR3 spans 13 residues. The germline gives CDR1 LGHNA, CDR2 YSLEER. The CDR3, as DNA: TGCGCCAGCAGCCAAGTGAAAGGGCATGGCTACACCTTC. It codes for CASSQVKGHGYTF.

The table lists this clonotype with a few counts. This chain links TRBV7-2 with TRBJ2-7, with a tentative D call TRBD2 (6 bases). Deletions cut 3 bases from V and 2 bases from J, with 11 bases between. This CDR3 spans 14 amino acids. Per the germline V gene, CDR1 is SGHTA and CDR2 is FQGNSA. The CDR3, as DNA: TGTGCCAGCAGCTTGGAGGGTGGGCCCTACGAGCAGTACTTC. Protein product: CASSLEGGPYEQYF.

This clonotype occurred many times. V is TRBV16 and J is TRBJ1-2, with D perhaps TRBD1 (5 bases). Germline CDR1 and CDR2: KGHSY and FQNENV. This CDR3 comprises 16 residues. Trimming left V 0 bases short and J 2 bases short, with 13 bases between. The DNA of the CDR3 is TGTGCCAGCAGCCAATCGATTAGGGACGCAAACTATGGCTACACCTTC. It yields the protein CASSQSIRDANYGYTF. Full variable domain (rest looked up from reference TRBV16 and TRBJ1-2): GEEVAQTPKHLVRGEGQKAKLYCAPIKGHSYVFWYQQVLKNEFKFLISFQNENVFDETGMPKERFSAKCLPNSPCSLEIQATKLEDSAVYFCASSQSIRDANYGYTFGSGTRLTVV.

The chain employs TRBV6-6 and TRBJ2-2, with D perhaps TRBD2 (6 bases). The V gene's germline CDR1 is MNHNY and CDR2 SVGAGI (reference sequence). V was cut by 2 bases and J by 10 bases, with 17 bases left in between. The CDR3 runs to 15 residues. The CDR3 region is CASSYDGLGEEELFF. DNA of the CDR3: TGTGCCAGCAGTTACGATGGCCTAGGGGAGGAGGAGCTGTTTTTT.

This clonotype was observed a handful of times. The chain joins TRBV5-6 to TRBJ2-1, with 9 positions matching TRBD1. The CDR3 length is 16 residues. Per germline, CDR1 SGHDT and CDR2 YYEEEE. Trimming removed 3 bases from V and 2 bases from J; junction bases left unmatched: 6. The CDR3 sequence is CASSSDRGETYNEQFF. CDR3 in DNA: TGTGCCAGCAGCTCGGACAGGGGAGAGACCTACAATGAGCAGTTCTTC.

The chain uses TRBV5-1 and TRBJ2-7, with D possibly being TRBD1 (6 bases). The CDR3 has 14 amino acids. V shed 0 bases and J shed 3 bases, with 10 bases lying between them. Germline V lookup: CDR1 SGHRS, CDR2 YFSETQ. CDR3 coding DNA: TGCGCCAGCAGCTTGGTGCAGGGGAACTACGAGCAGTACTTC. Amino acids: CASSLVQGNYEQYF. The variable domain in full, with the rest retrieved from reference TRBV5-1 and TRBJ2-7, is KAGVTQTPRYLIKTRGQQVTLSCSPISGHRSVSWYQQTPGQGLQFLFEYFSETQRNKGNFPGRFSGRQFSNSRSEMNVSTLELGDSALYLCASSLVQGNYEQYFGPGTRLTVT.

This clonotype occurred a few times. J is TRBJ2-4 and V is TRBV19, with 8 bases aligning to TRBD1. After removal of 1 base from V and 2 bases from J, the junction contained 4 bases not matched to a gene. This CDR3 contains 16 residues. Germline V lookup: CDR1 LNHDA, CDR2 SQIVND (reference sequence). DNA for the CDR3: TGTGCCAGTAGTATAGGGGGACAGGCCACCAAAAACATTCAGTACTTC. Amino acids: CASSIGGQATKNIQYF.

The gene calls are TRBV10-3 and TRBJ1-2; TRBD1 is a possible D gene (6 bases). CDR1 ENHRY and CDR2 SYGVKD come from the germline V gene. The CDR3 length is 12 residues. The V end lost 8 bases, the J end lost 6 bases, and 13 bases lay between the germline ends. The CDR3 sequence: CAILGQRDGYTF. The CDR3 coding sequence is TGTGCCATCCTAGGACAGAGAGATGGCTACACCTTC.

The sample holds one count of this clonotype. The CDR3 DNA reads TGTGCCAGCAGCACCGGGACAGGGACAGATACGCAGTATTTT. Amino acids: CASSTGTGTDTQYF. The chain links TRBV5-5 to TRBJ2-3; 9 nucleotides align to TRBD1. This CDR3 has 14 amino acids. The ends lost 4 bases at V and 3 bases at J; junction bases unmatched: 3. CDR1 is SGHKS and CDR2 is YYEKEE in the germline V gene (reference sequence).

This clonotype was detected a few times. V and J are TRBV20-1 and TRBJ2-1, with TRBD2 identical over 10 bases. CDR1 and CDR2 (germline): DFQATT, SNEGSKA (reference sequence). The CDR3 runs 14 residues. The V and J ends lost 3 bases and 9 bases, in that order; junction bases with no gene match: 8. The CDR3 sequence is CSARASGSGFEQFF. The CDR3 nucleotides read TGCAGTGCTAGGGCTAGCGGGAGTGGGTTTGAGCAGTTCTTC.

Only a few counts were recorded for this clonotype. The V call is TRBV7-8, the J call TRBJ2-7; D is ambiguous. With 4 bases removed from V and 7 bases from J, the gap between germline ends came to 8 bases. CDR3 length equals 11 residues. CDR1 is SGHVS and CDR2 is FQNEAQ in the germline V gene. The CDR3 DNA reads TGTGCCAGCAGCTCCCAGTGGGAGCAGTACTTC. Protein product: CASSSQWEQYF.

This clonotype appeared a few times. The chain has TRBV29-1 and TRBJ2-1; D gene ambiguous. The ends were cut back, 3 bases at V and 2 bases at J, with 8 bases in the middle. CDR3 length: 13 residues. Germline values: CDR1 SQVTM, CDR2 ANQGSEA. The CDR3 DNA reads as TGCAGCGTTGACTCAGTGCCCTACAATGAGCAGTTCTTC. It specifies CSVDSVPYNEQFF.